Below, one T cell receptor (beta chain) is given with its context. This entry comes from a study of blood T cell repertoires in COVID-19. Background on the study: Sites in the United States, Italy and Spain provided acute and convalescent COVID-19 samples.

This CDR3 contains 9 residues. The V gene end was trimmed by 6 bases and the J gene end by 13 bases; junction bases not matched to a gene: 4. Per the germline V gene, CDR1 is DFQATT and CDR2 is SNEGSKA (reference sequence). Methods used by the authors: Amplification of reference gene primers provided the estimated nucleated cell counts. The method was immunoSEQ multiplex PCR; TCRdb's version includes in-frame clones alone and lacks a portion of them. V, J and clone size derive from that table, while D and trimming were established from the DNA sequence. The data show around 150,000 clones, over 85% seen once.

The specimen was peripheral blood. The chain joins TRBV20-1 to TRBJ1-2, with 8 bases identical to TRBD1. The sequence was obtained from a woman aged 45-60 years with acute or convalescent COVID-19. The CDR3 DNA reads as TGCAGTGCCAGGGGGCTAGTCACCTTC. It encodes CSARGLVTF.